Following are 23 T cell receptor beta chains from one sample sequenced in a study of T cells in women clearing cervical HPV infection. Produced via immunoSEQ multiplex PCR; TCRdb's table is partial and in-frame only. The sample table sets out roughly 20,000 clones. Sequenced sample: blood buffy coat. The receptors stem from a woman aged 18 to 75 with a cervical HPV16 infection that either progressed to CIN3+ or cleared (not recorded which).

Worth noting for this clone: The DNA ends 3 residues before the CDR3 does, and the rest of the CDR3 is filled in from the germline J gene. This chain uses TRBV4-2 with TRBJ2-1, with D tentatively TRBD2 (6 bases). CDR1 is LGHNA, CDR2 YNFKEQ, per germline. Between the trimmed V and J ends, which lost 1 base and 0 bases, there was a span of 13 bases. This CDR3 contains 17 residues. CDR3 region: CASSQGSGDNSYNEQFF. The CDR3 DNA, read in part, is TGTGCCAGCAGCCAAGGTAGCGGCGACAACTCCTACAATGAG.

Note on this clone: The CDR3 goes on 3 residues after the read ends, and that part is filled in from the germline J gene. The chain has TRBV7-2 and TRBJ2-4, with 8 bases that match TRBD1. The germline V gene has CDR1 SGHTA and CDR2 FQGNSA. The CDR3 runs to 15 residues. The sequenced part of the CDR3 DNA is TGTGCCAGCAGCGCGCGACAGGGGCGGACTAATGGT. It is translated as CASSARQGRTNG. The full-length CDR3 reads as CASSARQGRTNGQYF.

A word on this clone: The read falls 3 residues short of the CDR3 end, and the missing part is taken from the germline J gene. V usage is TRBV19 and J usage is TRBJ1-2; TRBD1 might be the D (6 bases). Germline V lookup: CDR1 LNHDA, CDR2 SQIVND (reference sequence). This CDR3 is built from 14 residues. The CDR3 bases that were read are TGTGCCAGTACCCTGACGGGGGGCACAGATACC. Its protein product is CASTLTGGTDT. The whole CDR3 protein is CASTLTGGTDTYTF.

This clone is classed as medium-sized by frequency. The sequence runs out 3 residues before the end of the CDR3; the remainder is reconstructed from the germline J gene. The V and J genes are TRBV6-2 or TRBV6-3 and TRBJ2-7, with 12 bases that match TRBD2. The CDR3 contains 14 residues. Germline V gives CDR1 MNHEY, CDR2 SVGEGT. V lost 5 bases to trimming and J lost 5 bases; unmatched junction nucleotides: 4. The part of the CDR3 DNA that was read is TGTGCCAGCAGTCCGAGACTAGCGGGGGACGAG. Protein product: CASSPRLAGDE. The entire CDR3 sequence reads CASSPRLAGDEQYF.

To note about this clone: From the germline J gene comes the end of the CDR3, since the read stops 3 residues before it. This chain uses TRBV19 with TRBJ1-2; D is possibly TRBD1 (5 bases). CDR1 and CDR2 from the germline V gene are LNHDA and SQIVND (reference sequence). The CDR3 loop spans 16 amino acids. This CDR3 is CASSIWGGVSYNDYTF. The part of the CDR3 DNA that was read is TGTGCCAGTAGTATATGGGGGGGGGTCTCCTACAATGAC.

About this clone itself: The read ends 3 residues before the CDR3 terminus; that terminus is restored from the germline J gene. The chain carries TRBV4-1 and TRBJ2-7; D is ambiguous. The CDR3 is 13 residues long. Per the germline V gene, CDR1 is MGHRA and CDR2 is YSYEKL. Trimming took off 0 bases at V and 4 bases at J, with 7 bases between the two ends. Partial CDR3 DNA: TGCGCCAGCAGCCAAGATACGCGGTACGAG. This codes for CASSQDTRYE. The entire CDR3 reads CASSQDTRYEQYF.

About this clone: From the germline J gene comes the end of the CDR3, since the read stops 3 residues before it. This chain connects TRBV6-2 or TRBV6-3 to TRBJ2-1; TRBD2 matches 9 bases. This CDR3 is 16 amino acids long. V was clipped by 4 bases and J by 4 bases; unmatched bases: 8. Germline CDR1 and CDR2: MNHEY and SVGEGT. The CDR3 region is CASSSRAGGTYNEQFF. The CDR3 DNA, read in part, is TGTGCCAGCAGTTCTCGAGCGGGGGGCACGTACAATGAG.

The CDR3 here is CSAARGANTQETQYF. CDR3 DNA, as far as it was read: TGCAGCGCCGCCCGCGGGGCGAACACCCAAGAGACG. The V gene is TRBV29-1, the J gene TRBJ2-3, with a possible D match to TRBD2 (6 bases). The read gets to within 3 residues of the CDR3 end, and the germline J gene fills in the rest. CDR3 length: 15 amino acids. Looked up from germline, CDR1 is SQVTM and CDR2 is ANQGSEA.

Worth noting for this clone: Its ends do not fully match the called genes, so a read error is possible. The CDR3 end lies 3 residues beyond the end of the read and is filled in from the germline J gene. Different DNA sequences within this sample yield the same CDR3. The V and J genes are TRBV30 and TRBJ1-3; 8 bases align to TRBD1. The CDR3 totals 16 residues. The V gene's germline CDR1 is GTSNPN and CDR2 SVGIG (reference sequence). The CDR3 spells CAWSGTGTGSGNTIYF. The CDR3 bases that were read are TGTGCCTGGAGTGGGACCGGGACAGGCTCTGGAAACACT.

Worth noting for this clone: The read is 3 residues too short to cover the CDR3 end, so that end is filled in from the germline J gene. The genes are TRBV5-6 and TRBJ2-7, with unresolved D. The CDR3 length is 14 residues. Germline V lookup: CDR1 SGHDT, CDR2 YYEEEE. Trimming took off 4 bases at V and 0 bases at J, with 11 bases between the two ends. The CDR3 sequence: CASSPRPSSYEQYF. CDR3 bases read: TGTGCCAGCAGCCCGAGGCCGAGCTCCTACGAG.

Notes on this clone: Read data end 3 residues before the CDR3 end; the end is taken from the germline J gene. This chain connects TRBV6-2 or TRBV6-3 to TRBJ2-4, with D possibly matching TRBD1 (5 bases). Germline-derived CDR1 and CDR2 are MNHEY and SVGEGT. The CDR3 length is 13 residues. The germline V and J ends were trimmed by 4 bases and 6 bases, with 10 bases remaining between them. The CDR3 loop reads CASSSLRGNIQYF. CDR3 DNA (partial): TGTGCCAGCAGTTCCCTTAGGGGAAACATT.

In the case of this clone: Read data end 3 residues before the CDR3 end; the end is taken from the germline J gene. V usage is TRBV7-3 and J usage is TRBJ1-2, with D maybe TRBD1 (6 bases). The CDR3 length is 16 residues. Germline assignment: CDR1 SGHTA and CDR2 FQGTGA. The CDR3 DNA, read in part, is TGTGCCAGCAGCACCTTAGCGGGGGGCCACTACAATGAC. It codes for CASSTLAGGHYND. The CDR3 reads in full as CASSTLAGGHYNDYTF.

CDR3 bases read: TGTGCCAGCAGTGAAGCGCTATCAGATACG. It encodes CASSEALSDT. The entire CDR3 protein reads CASSEALSDTQYF. This chain joins TRBV2 and TRBJ2-3; no firm D call. With the read ending 3 residues before the CDR3 end, the germline J gene is used to fill in that end. The V gene's germline CDR1 is SNHLY and CDR2 FYNNEI. V lost 0 bases and J lost 4, with 5 bases in between. The CDR3 has 13 amino acids. The complete variable domain, with remaining parts taken from reference TRBV2 and TRBJ2-3, reads EPEVTQTPSHQVTQMGQEVILRCVPISNHLYFYWYRQILGQKVEFLVSFYNNEISEKSEIFDDQFSVERPDGSNFTLKIRSTKLEDSAMYFCASSEALSDTQYFGPGTRLTVL.

In the case of this clone: The CDR3 extends 3 residues past the end of the read, so its final part is completed from the germline J gene. This sequence joins TRBV28 and TRBJ1-4; D ambiguous. Looked up from germline, CDR1 is MDHEN and CDR2 is SYDVKM. The CDR3 has 15 residues. V lost 6 bases and J lost 4, with 15 bases in between. The CDR3 DNA, read in part, is TGTGCCAGCAGGCCCACTAGAGGCTTTAATGAAAAA. This encodes CASRPTRGFNEK. The whole CDR3 region reads CASRPTRGFNEKLFF.

On this clone itself: The observed sequence ends 3 residues before the CDR3 terminus, with the missing tail filled in from the germline J gene. The chain couples TRBV18 to TRBJ1-2; D remains ambiguous. The germline V gene has CDR1 KGHSH and CDR2 LQKENI. CDR3 size: 17 residues. CDR3 sequence: CASSLMIRASDDDDYTF. The part of the CDR3 DNA that was read is TGTGCCAGCTCACTCATGATCCGGGCTAGCGATGACGATGAC.

The sequenced CDR3 bases are TGCGCCAGCAGCTTGGTTAGCGGGGCCTATCAGCCC. Its translation: CASSLVSGAYQP. In full, the CDR3 reads CASSLVSGAYQPQHF. This rearrangement joins TRBV5-1 to TRBJ1-5; D perhaps matches TRBD1 (5 bases). The CDR3 is cut off 3 residues early in the read; its end comes from the germline J gene. Germline-derived CDR1 and CDR2 are SGHRS and YFSETQ. V was cut by 0 bases and J by 5 bases, with 12 bases left in between. The CDR3 covers 15 residues.

Concerning this clone itself: The CDR3 is cut off 3 residues early in the read; its end comes from the germline J gene. The genes are TRBV5-1 and TRBJ1-1, with 7 bases matching TRBD1. This CDR3 region has 15 residues. V lost 0 bases, J lost 5 bases, and 7 bases stayed unmatched. The germline CDR1 and CDR2 sequences are SGHRS and YFSETQ. CDR3 bases read: TGCGCCAGCAGCTTGGTTTGGACAGGAGAAACTGAA. Amino acid sequence: CASSLVWTGETE. The entire CDR3 sequence reads CASSLVWTGETEAFF.

Remarks on this clone: With the read ending 3 residues before the CDR3 end, the germline J gene is used to fill in that end. V and J are TRBV12-3 or TRBV12-4 and TRBJ2-7; D is perhaps TRBD1 (5 bases). This CDR3 is built from 11 residues. Between the trimmed V and J ends, which lost 7 bases and 4 bases, there was a span of 8 bases. The CDR3 protein is CASNTGYEQYF. The CDR3 bases that were read are TGTGCCAGCAACACAGGTTACGAG.

With regard to this clone: The read terminates 3 residues before the CDR3 end, so the remaining end is supplied by the germline J gene. The chain couples TRBV7-9 to TRBJ1-2; TRBD1 is a possible D gene (6 bases). The CDR3 totals 15 residues. Germline V lookup: CDR1 SEHNR, CDR2 FQNEAQ (reference sequence). CDR3 in amino acids: CASRADRRYTGDYTF. CDR3 bases read: TGTGCCAGCAGAGCCGACAGGCGATATACGGGTGAC.

About this clone itself: The read ends 3 residues early relative to the CDR3; the germline J gene fills the gap. The chain is built from TRBV7-8 and TRBJ2-3; 8 bases match TRBD1. Germline V gives CDR1 SGHVS, CDR2 FQNEAQ. This CDR3 comprises 15 residues. The CDR3 loop is CASSPGGPDNQPQYF. CDR3 DNA, as far as it was read: TGTGCCAGCAGCCCAGGGGGCCCCGACAATCAGCCG.

In regard to this clone: The read ends 3 residues before the CDR3 terminus; that terminus is restored from the germline J gene. The chain carries TRBV2 and TRBJ1-2; 8 bases are shared with TRBD1. CDR3 length equals 13 residues. Per germline, CDR1 SNHLY and CDR2 FYNNEI. The CDR3 reads CASSDRGFGGYTF. Partial CDR3 DNA: TGTGCCAGCAGCGACAGGGGCTTTGGGGGC.

Concerning this clone: The CDR3 is cut off 3 residues early in the read; its end comes from the germline J gene. The V call is TRBV2, the J call TRBJ2-1; D is undetermined. From germline, CDR1 is SNHLY and CDR2 FYNNEI. Deletions cut 3 bases from V and 1 base from J, with 7 bases between. The CDR3 covers 14 residues. CDR3 DNA, as far as it was read: TGTGCCAGCAGTGATCCGGGTTCCTACAATGAG. This codes for CASSDPGSYNE. The full CDR3 is CASSDPGSYNEQFF. Filled out from reference TRBV2 and TRBJ2-1, the complete variable domain reads EPEVTQTPSHQVTQMGQEVILRCVPISNHLYFYWYRQILGQKVEFLVSFYNNEISEKSEIFDDQFSVERPDGSNFTLKIRSTKLEDSAMYFCASSDPGSYNEQFFGPGTRLTVL.

As for this clone: The CDR3 end lies 3 residues beyond the end of the read and is filled in from the germline J gene. This chain joins TRBV7-2 and TRBJ1-2; D gene ambiguous. The CDR3 totals 13 residues. In germline, CDR1 is SGHTA, CDR2 FQGNSA. Trimming removed 2 bases from V and 6 bases from J, with 10 bases in between. Partial CDR3 DNA: TGTGCCAGCAGCTTAATAGGGTTGGATGGC. Protein product: CASSLIGLDG. The complete CDR3 reads CASSLIGLDGYTF.